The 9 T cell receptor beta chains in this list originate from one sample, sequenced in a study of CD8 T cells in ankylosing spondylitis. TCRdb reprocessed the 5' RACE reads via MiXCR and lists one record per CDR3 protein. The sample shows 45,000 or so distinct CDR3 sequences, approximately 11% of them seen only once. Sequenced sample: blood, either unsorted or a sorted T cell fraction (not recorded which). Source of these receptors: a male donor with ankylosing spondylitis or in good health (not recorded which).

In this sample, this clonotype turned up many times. The CDR3 DNA reads as TGTGCCATCAGTGAGTCGAGAGGGGCGAACACCGGGGAGCTGTTTTTT. It specifies CAISESRGANTGELFF. This rearrangement joins TRBV10-3 to TRBJ2-2; D assignment may be TRBD1 or TRBD2 (5 bases each). The CDR3 consists of 16 residues. V shed 0 bases and J shed 0 bases, with 8 bases lying between them. CDR1 and CDR2 from the germline V gene are ENHRY and SYGVKD.

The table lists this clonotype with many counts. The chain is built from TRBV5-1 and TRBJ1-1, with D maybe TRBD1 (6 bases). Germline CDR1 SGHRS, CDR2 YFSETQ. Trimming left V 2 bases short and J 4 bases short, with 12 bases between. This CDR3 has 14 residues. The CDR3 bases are TGCGCCAGCAGCTTACAGGGTTATAGCACTGAAGCTTTCTTT. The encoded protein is CASSLQGYSTEAFF.

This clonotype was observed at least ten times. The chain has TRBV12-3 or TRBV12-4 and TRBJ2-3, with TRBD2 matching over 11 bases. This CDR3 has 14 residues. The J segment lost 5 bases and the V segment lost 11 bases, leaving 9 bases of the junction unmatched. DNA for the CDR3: TGTGCCGCGGGTAGCGGGGGGGCCTTAGATACGCAGTATTTT. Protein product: CAAGSGGALDTQYF.

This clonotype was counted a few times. The CDR3 bases are TGTGCCAGCAGCAACGGACTCGGGGAATATAATTCACCCCTCCACTTT. Amino acids: CASSNGLGEYNSPLHF. The genes are TRBV7-2 and TRBJ1-6, with D unresolved. The germline V gene has CDR1 SGHTA and CDR2 FQGNSA. The CDR3 length is 16 residues. V lost 5 bases, J lost 4 bases, and 15 bases lay in between.

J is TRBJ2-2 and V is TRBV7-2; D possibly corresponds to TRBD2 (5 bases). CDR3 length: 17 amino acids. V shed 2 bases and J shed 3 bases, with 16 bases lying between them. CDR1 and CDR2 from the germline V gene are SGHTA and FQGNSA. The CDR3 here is CASSLSSGRKYTGELFF. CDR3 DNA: TGTGCCAGCAGCTTATCAAGCGGCAGAAAGTACACCGGGGAGCTGTTTTTT.

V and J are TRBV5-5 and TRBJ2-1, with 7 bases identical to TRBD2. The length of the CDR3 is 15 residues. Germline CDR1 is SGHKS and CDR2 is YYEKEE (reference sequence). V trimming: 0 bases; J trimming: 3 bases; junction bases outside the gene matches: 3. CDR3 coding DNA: TGTGCCAGCAGCTTGGGGGGGGGACGCTACAATGAGCAGTTCTTC. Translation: CASSLGGGRYNEQFF. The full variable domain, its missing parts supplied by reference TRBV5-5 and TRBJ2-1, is DAGVTQSPTHLIKTRGQQVTLRCSPISGHKSVSWYQQVLGQGPQFIFQYYEKEERGRGNFPDRFSARQFPNYSSELNVNALLLGDSALYLCASSLGGGRYNEQFFGPGTRLTVL.

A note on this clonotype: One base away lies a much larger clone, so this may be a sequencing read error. CDR3 residues: CASSRGLAPHEQFF. The DNA for the CDR3 is TGTGCCAGCAGCAGGGGACTAGCGCCCCATGAGCAGTTCTTC. V usage is TRBV7-2 and J usage is TRBJ2-1, with 10 bases fitting TRBD2. The CDR3 is 14 amino acids. Germline loops: CDR1 SGHTA, CDR2 FQGNSA. J lost 8 bases, V lost 5 bases, and 6 bases had no gene match.

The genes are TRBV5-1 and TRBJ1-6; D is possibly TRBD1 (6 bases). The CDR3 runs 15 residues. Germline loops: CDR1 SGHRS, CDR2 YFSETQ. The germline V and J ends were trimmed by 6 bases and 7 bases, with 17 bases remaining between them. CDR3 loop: CASTSDSPGNSPLHF. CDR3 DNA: TGCGCCAGCACTTCGGACAGCCCCGGCAATTCACCCCTCCACTTT.

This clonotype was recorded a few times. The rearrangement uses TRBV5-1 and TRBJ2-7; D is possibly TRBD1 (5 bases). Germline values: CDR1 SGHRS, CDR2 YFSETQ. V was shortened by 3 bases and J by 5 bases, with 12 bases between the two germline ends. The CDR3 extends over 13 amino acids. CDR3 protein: CASSSPGLDEQYF. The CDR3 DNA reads TGCGCCAGCAGCTCCCCAGGGTTGGACGAGCAGTACTTC.